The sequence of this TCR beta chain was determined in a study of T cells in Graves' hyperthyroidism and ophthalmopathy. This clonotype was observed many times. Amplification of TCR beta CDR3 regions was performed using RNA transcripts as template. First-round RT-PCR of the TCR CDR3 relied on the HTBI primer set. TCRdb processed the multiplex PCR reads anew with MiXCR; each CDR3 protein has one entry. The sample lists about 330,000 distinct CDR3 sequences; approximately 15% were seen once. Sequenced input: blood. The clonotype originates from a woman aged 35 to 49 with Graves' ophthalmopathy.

The CDR3 reads CASSRRLDNEQFF. The DNA of the CDR3 is TGTGCCAGCAGTCGTAGACTAGACAATGAGCAGTTCTTC. The V call is TRBV6-2 or TRBV6-3, the J call TRBJ2-1; the D gene is possibly TRBD2 (6 bases). The CDR3 is 13 amino acids. Trimming pared 5 bases from V and 5 bases from J, leaving 10 bases between. Germline assignment: CDR1 MNHEY and CDR2 SVGEGT.